The 22 T cell receptor beta chains presented below share a single source sample, sequenced in a study of beta chain features in type 1 diabetes. cDNA synthesis used the whole RNA isolate, giving expressed TCRB sequences. TCRdb's copy holds only in-frame clones and misses some; the assay was immunoSEQ multiplex PCR. Seen here are fewer than 900,000 clones, 15% to 20% observed once, and the top ten hold 0.02% to 0.025%. The sequenced material came from naive CD4+ T cells from blood. The receptors here all came from a woman under 30 in good health.

There are a few counts of this clone. This CDR3 is CASSPRWAGVSGELFF. DNA of the CDR3: TGTGCCAGCAGCCCCCGTTGGGCGGGAGTAAGCGGGGAGCTGTTTTTT. The rearrangement joins TRBV7-6 to TRBJ2-2; 7 positions agree with TRBD2. J lost 7 bases, V lost 5 bases, and 13 bases had no gene match. The V gene's germline CDR1 is SGHVS and CDR2 FNYEAQ. The CDR3 consists of 16 residues.

Only a few counts were recorded for this clone. The chain uses TRBV5-6 and TRBJ2-3; D may be TRBD1 (6 bases). V was clipped by 3 bases and J by 0 bases, with 8 bases between them. The CDR3 has 14 residues. The germline gives CDR1 SGHDT, CDR2 YYEEEE. The CDR3 bases are TGTGCCAGCAGCTCAGGGGCTAGCACAGATACGCAGTATTTT. It codes for CASSSGASTDTQYF.

The chain combines TRBV28 with TRBJ2-7, with a weak D call TRBD1 (6 bases). CDR1 and CDR2 (germline): MDHEN, SYDVKM. The ends were cut back, 7 bases at V and 3 bases at J, with 13 bases in the middle. The CDR3 spans 13 residues. Written as DNA, the CDR3 is TGTGCCAGCATAAACAGGGATAGCTACGAGCAGTACTTC. Translated, it gives CASINRDSYEQYF. Complete variable domain (other parts from reference TRBV28 and TRBJ2-7): DVKVTQSSRYLVKRTGEKVFLECVQDMDHENMFWYRQDPGLGLRLIYFSYDVKMKEKGDIPEGYSVSREKKERFSLILESASTNQTSMYLCASINRDSYEQYFGPGTRLTVT.

The chain carries TRBV7-3 and TRBJ2-1, with no clear D. The CDR3 is made up of 14 amino acids. V lost 2 bases to trimming and J lost 0 bases, with 5 bases between them. Per germline, CDR1 SGHTA and CDR2 FQGTGA. The CDR3 sequence is CASSLDSSYNEQFF. The CDR3 DNA follows: TGTGCCAGCAGCTTAGACTCCTCCTACAATGAGCAGTTCTTC.

The sample holds a few counts of this clone. The chain uses TRBV2 and TRBJ2-7, with TRBD1 identical over 10 bases. The CDR3 covers 15 residues. V dropped 8 bases and J dropped 2; count of bases not matched to a gene: 9. Germline V gene lookup returns CDR1 SNHLY and CDR2 FYNNEI. The CDR3 nucleotides read TGTGCCAGCCGACGGGGACAGGGGCTGGCCTACGAGCAGTACTTC. Its protein product is CASRRGQGLAYEQYF. Full variable domain (outside the CDR3, taken from reference TRBV2 and TRBJ2-7): EPEVTQTPSHQVTQMGQEVILRCVPISNHLYFYWYRQILGQKVEFLVSFYNNEISEKSEIFDDQFSVERPDGSNFTLKIRSTKLEDSAMYFCASRRGQGLAYEQYFGPGTRLTVT.

The V and J genes are TRBV6-5 and TRBJ1-4, with 8 bases aligning to TRBD1. CDR1 and CDR2 (germline): MNHEY, SVGAGI. CDR3 length: 14 amino acids. Trimming at V came to 5 bases and at J to 7 bases, leaving 6 bases not matched to a gene. The CDR3 loop is CASSNRGSGEKLFF. The CDR3 DNA follows: TGTGCCAGCAGTAACAGGGGGAGTGGTGAAAAACTGTTTTTT.

The rearrangement uses TRBV7-2 and TRBJ1-5, with 7 positions matching TRBD1. With 1 base clipped from V and 7 bases from J, the junction kept 7 bases outside the gene matches. CDR1 is SGHTA, CDR2 FQGNSA, per germline. The CDR3 is 15 amino acids. The CDR3 DNA reads TGTGCCAGCAGCTTAGACTCAGGGGGTCGGCAGCCCCAGCATTTT. This encodes CASSLDSGGRQPQHF.

This sequence joins TRBV5-6 and TRBJ2-1; 11 nucleotides agree with TRBD2. Germline V gene sequence: CDR1 SGHDT, CDR2 YYEEEE. The ends lost 3 bases at V and 5 bases at J; junction bases unmatched: 13. The CDR3 extends over 18 amino acids. In DNA, the CDR3 is TGTGCCAGCAGCTCCATTAGCTTCGGGACTAGCGGAAACAATGAGCAGTTCTTC. This sequence encodes CASSSISFGTSGNNEQFF.

The table lists this clone with a few counts. The chain carries TRBV28 and TRBJ2-5, with D tentatively TRBD2 (6 bases). The V gene lost 4 bases and the J gene lost 1 base, with 16 bases spanning the gap. Germline CDR1 reads MDHEN; CDR2 reads SYDVKM. The CDR3 is made up of 16 amino acids. The CDR3, as DNA: TGTGCCAGCAGTTCTTTAGCGGTAAACCTCCAAGAGACCCAGTACTTC. Its translation is CASSSLAVNLQETQYF.

This clone was observed a few times. This chain links TRBV9 with TRBJ2-5; 12 bases fit TRBD1. Per the germline V gene, CDR1 is SGDLS and CDR2 is YYNGEE. This CDR3 has 17 residues. V lost 3 bases and J lost 4; bases outside the gene matches: 10. Written as DNA, the CDR3 is TGTGCCAGCAGCGCCCGCCTGCGGGACAGGGGGCGAGAGACCCAGTACTTC. Translation: CASSARLRDRGRETQYF.

This clone was counted a few times. The rearrangement joins TRBV27 to TRBJ2-2, with 9 nucleotides matching TRBD1. Germline V gene data show CDR1 as MNHEY and CDR2 as SMNVEV (reference sequence). After removal of 10 bases from V and 6 bases from J, the junction contained 6 bases not matched to a gene. The CDR3 sequence is 13 residues long. CDR3 sequence reads: CATSDRGPGELFF. Written as DNA, the CDR3 is TGTGCCACTTCGGACAGGGGACCCGGGGAGCTGTTTTTT.

This clone was seen only a few times. J is TRBJ2-1 and V is TRBV19; tentative D call: TRBD2 (5 bases). Germline CDR1 reads LNHDA; CDR2 reads SQIVND (reference sequence). CDR3 size: 15 residues. The V and J ends lost 5 bases and 0 bases respectively, with 11 bases between them. Written as DNA, the CDR3 is TGTGCCAGTAGTCGGCTAGCAGTCTCCTACAATGAGCAGTTCTTC. As protein: CASSRLAVSYNEQFF.

This clone was picked up a small number of times. The CDR3 loop is CASSLAGQSSNEQFF. CDR3 nucleotides: TGTGCCAGCAGCTTAGCTGGACAGAGCAGCAATGAGCAGTTCTTC. The gene calls are TRBV11-1 and TRBJ2-1; D might be TRBD1 (6 bases). Germline V gene lookup returns CDR1 SGHAT and CDR2 FQDESV (reference sequence). Trimming cost V 0 bases and J 6 bases, with 12 bases left between them. There are 15 residues in the CDR3.

The J gene is TRBJ1-5, the V gene TRBV19, with 7 bases lining up with TRBD1. The CDR3 extends over 15 amino acids. Trimming took 2 bases from V and 6 from J; bases not matched to a gene: 7. CDR1 is LNHDA and CDR2 is SQIVND in the germline V gene (reference sequence). The CDR3 DNA reads as TGTGCCAGTAGTATAACCCGGACAGGCGGTCAGCCCCAGCATTTT. Its translation is CASSITRTGGQPQHF.

A few counts support this clone. The chain combines TRBV7-3 with TRBJ2-1, with 11 bases lining up with TRBD2. The CDR3 is 17 amino acids. The germline CDR1 and CDR2 sequences are SGHTA and FQGTGA. V trimming: 5 bases; J trimming: 3 bases; junction bases outside the gene matches: 9. The CDR3 is CASSAKAGTSGYNEQFF. CDR3 bases: TGTGCCAGCAGCGCGAAGGCCGGGACTAGCGGCTACAATGAGCAGTTCTTC.

This clone turned up a few times. V gene TRBV7-9 combines with J gene TRBJ2-3; no reliable D call. CDR1 and CDR2 (germline): SEHNR, FQNEAQ (reference sequence). V was cut by 1 base and J by 5 bases, with 4 bases left in between. This CDR3 has 12 amino acids. CDR3 sequence (DNA): TGTGCCAGCAGCTTAGATGGAGATACGCAGTATTTT. Its protein product is CASSLDGDTQYF.

The genes are TRBV7-6 and TRBJ2-1; TRBD2 aligns across 10 bases. This CDR3 has 15 amino acids. The V segment lost 7 bases and the J segment 10 bases; nucleotides outside the gene matches: 13. The V gene's germline CDR1 is SGHVS and CDR2 FNYEAQ. The CDR3 loop reads CASTQGLAGDWEQFF. The CDR3, as DNA: TGTGCCAGCACCCAGGGGCTAGCGGGAGATTGGGAGCAGTTCTTC.

This clone has more than one count but fewer than ten. V and J are TRBV2 and TRBJ2-3, with TRBD2 identical over 11 bases. Germline lookup yields CDR1 SNHLY and CDR2 FYNNEI. The CDR3 covers 15 residues. The V segment lost 7 bases and the J segment 5 bases; nucleotides outside the gene matches: 8. This CDR3 reads CASKGLAGGEDTQYF. In nucleotides, the CDR3 is TGTGCCAGCAAGGGCCTAGCGGGAGGAGAAGATACGCAGTATTTT.

This clone was counted a few times. CDR3 nucleotide sequence: TGTGCCAGCAGTCAAAACTACGGGGCGAATCAGCCCCAGCATTTT. This encodes CASSQNYGANQPQHF. The chain combines TRBV27 with TRBJ1-5; weak D call: TRBD1 (5 bases). The CDR3 length is 15 residues. Germline CDR1 and CDR2: MNHEY and SMNVEV (reference sequence). V shed 5 bases and J shed 4 bases, with 15 bases lying between them.

J is TRBJ2-5 and V is TRBV6-5; D may be TRBD1 (6 bases). V lost 8 bases, J lost 5 bases, and 12 bases lay in between. CDR1 MNHEY and CDR2 SVGAGI come from the germline V gene. CDR3 length equals 12 residues. Here the CDR3 DNA reads TGTGCCAGCGGGGGCAACCCGGAGACCCAGTACTTC. As protein: CASGGNPETQYF.

This sequence joins TRBV5-4 and TRBJ2-2; maybe TRBD2 (6 bases). Trimming took off 4 bases at V and 4 bases at J, with 11 bases between the two ends. Germline assignment: CDR1 SGHNT and CDR2 YYREEE (reference sequence). CDR3 size: 14 residues. The CDR3 nucleotides are TGTGCCAGCAGCCCATTCGGGGGCACCGGGGAGCTGTTTTTT. Its translation: CASSPFGGTGELFF.

This clone was observed a handful of times. The V call is TRBV9, the J call TRBJ2-3; TRBD2 aligns across 7 bases. This CDR3 is built from 16 residues. The V gene end was trimmed by 4 bases and the J gene end by 0 bases; junction bases not matched to a gene: 8. Germline V gene sequence: CDR1 SGDLS, CDR2 YYNGEE. CDR3 coding DNA: TGTGCCAGCAGCTTCGAGCGGGGATCTAGCACAGATACGCAGTATTTT. Amino acid sequence: CASSFERGSSTDTQYF. Based on the CDR3 plus reference TRBV9 and TRBJ2-3, the full variable domain is DSGVTQTPKHLITATGQRVTLRCSPRSGDLSVYWYQQSLDQGLQFLIQYYNGEERAKGNILERFSAQQFPDLHSELNLSSLELGDSALYFCASSFERGSSTDTQYFGPGTRLTVL.